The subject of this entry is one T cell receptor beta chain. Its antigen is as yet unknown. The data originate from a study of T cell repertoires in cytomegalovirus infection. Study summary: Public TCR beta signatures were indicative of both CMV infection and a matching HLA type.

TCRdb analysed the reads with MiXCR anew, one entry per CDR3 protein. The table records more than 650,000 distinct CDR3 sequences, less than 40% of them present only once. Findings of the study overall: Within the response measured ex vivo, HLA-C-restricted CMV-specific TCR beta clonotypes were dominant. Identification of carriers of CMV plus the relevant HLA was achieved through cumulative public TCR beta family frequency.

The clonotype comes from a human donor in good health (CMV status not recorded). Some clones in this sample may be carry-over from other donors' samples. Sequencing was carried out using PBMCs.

The CDR3 coding sequence is TGTGCCAGCAGCGTCCCCACGCAATCCCTCTACGAGCAGTACTTC. As protein: CASSVPTQSLYEQYF. The chain has TRBV28 and TRBJ2-7; D gene ambiguous. Trimming removed 6 bases from V and 3 bases from J, with 18 bases in between. The germline gives CDR1 MDHEN, CDR2 SYDVKM. The CDR3 extends over 15 amino acids.